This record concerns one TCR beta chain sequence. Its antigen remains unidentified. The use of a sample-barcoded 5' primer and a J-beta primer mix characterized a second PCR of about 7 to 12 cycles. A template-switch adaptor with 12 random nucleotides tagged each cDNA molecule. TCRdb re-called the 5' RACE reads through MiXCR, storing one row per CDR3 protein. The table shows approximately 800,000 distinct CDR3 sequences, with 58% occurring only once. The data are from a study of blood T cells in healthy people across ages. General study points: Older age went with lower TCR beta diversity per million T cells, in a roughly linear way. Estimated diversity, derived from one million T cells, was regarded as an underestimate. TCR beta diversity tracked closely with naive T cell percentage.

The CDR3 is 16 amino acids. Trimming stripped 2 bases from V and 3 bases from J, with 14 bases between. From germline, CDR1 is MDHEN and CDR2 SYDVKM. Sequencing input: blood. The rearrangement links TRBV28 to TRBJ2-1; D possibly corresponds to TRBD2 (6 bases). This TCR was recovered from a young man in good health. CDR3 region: CASSLVIADRYNEQFF. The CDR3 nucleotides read TGTGCCAGCAGTTTAGTGATAGCGGACCGCTACAATGAGCAGTTCTTC. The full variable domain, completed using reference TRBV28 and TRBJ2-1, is DVKVTQSSRYLVKRTGEKVFLECVQDMDHENMFWYRQDPGLGLRLIYFSYDVKMKEKGDIPEGYSVSREKKERFSLILESASTNQTSMYLCASSLVIADRYNEQFFGPGTRLTVL.